The clone carrying this T cell receptor beta chain was found many times. Molecules of cDNA were individually given unique molecular identifiers that were attached to them. TCRdb used MiXCR to reprocess the 5' RACE reads, holding one entry per CDR3 protein. The sample yields tens of thousands of distinct CDR3 sequences, roughly a tenth seen once. CDR1 is SGHRS and CDR2 is YFSETQ in the germline V gene. J was trimmed by 11 bases and V by 0 bases; bases with no gene match: 14. This CDR3 is built from 16 residues. The data derive from a study of early T cells in non-severe SARS-CoV-2 infection. Study-level background: The chains were unpaired, and the sequenced material was bulk RNA from unsorted whole blood.

The origin of this receptor is an adult who was a healthcare worker with PCR-confirmed SARS-CoV-2 infection or an uninfected control (not recorded which). The rearrangement links TRBV5-1 to TRBJ1-1; TRBD1 matches 9 bases. The source material was whole blood. CDR3 DNA sequence: TGCGCCAGCAGCTTGGAACAGGGGGCAGGACCCAGCTTCGCTTTCTTT. Its translation: CASSLEQGAGPSFAFF. The full variable domain, its missing parts supplied by reference TRBV5-1 and TRBJ1-1, is KAGVTQTPRYLIKTRGQQVTLSCSPISGHRSVSWYQQTPGQGLQFLFEYFSETQRNKGNFPGRFSGRQFSNSRSEMNVSTLELGDSALYLCASSLEQGAGPSFAFFGQGTRLTVV.